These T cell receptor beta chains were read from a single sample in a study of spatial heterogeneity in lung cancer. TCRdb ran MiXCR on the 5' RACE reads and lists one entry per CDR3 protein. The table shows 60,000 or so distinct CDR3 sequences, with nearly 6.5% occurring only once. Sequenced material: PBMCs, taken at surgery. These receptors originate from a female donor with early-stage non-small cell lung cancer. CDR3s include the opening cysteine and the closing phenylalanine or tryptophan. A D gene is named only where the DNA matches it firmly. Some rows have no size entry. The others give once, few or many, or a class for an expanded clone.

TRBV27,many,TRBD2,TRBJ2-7,TGTGCCAGCAGTTGGACTAGCGCCGCCTACGAGCAGTACTTC,CASSWTSAAYEQYF
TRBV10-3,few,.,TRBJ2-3,TGTGCCATCAGTGACCCTGGGGTAGCGGCTTCAGGGGATACGCAGTATTTT,CAISDPGVAASGDTQYF
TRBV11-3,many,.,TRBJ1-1,TGTGCCAGCAACCGGGGTGGTGGGGTCAATACGAACACTGAAGCTTTCTTT,CASNRGGGVNTNTEAFF
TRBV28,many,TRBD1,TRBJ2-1,TGTGCCAGCAACACCCGGGACAGACACAATGAGCAGTTCTTC,CASNTRDRHNEQFF
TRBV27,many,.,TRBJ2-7,TGTGCCAGCAGTTCCCTACTCTTCTACGAGCAGTACTTC,CASSSLLFYEQYF
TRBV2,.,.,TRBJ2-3,TGTGCCAGCAGTGAGAAGGGAGGAAGAGATACGCAGTATTTT,CASSEKGGRDTQYF
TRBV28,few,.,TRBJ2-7,TGTGCCACCACAGGGAACGAGCAGTACTTC,CATTGNEQYF
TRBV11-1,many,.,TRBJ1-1,TGTGCCAGCAGCCCCGGCAGGGGCCACACTGAAGCTTTCTTT,CASSPGRGHTEAFF
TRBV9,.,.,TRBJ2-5,TGTGCCAGCAGCGTAAGCGTTGCAGAGACCCAGTACTTC,CASSVSVAETQYF
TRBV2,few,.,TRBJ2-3,TGTGCCAGCAGTGATCCGCAGGGATGGATGGATACGCAGTATTTT,CASSDPQGWMDTQYF
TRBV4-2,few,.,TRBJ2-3,TGTGCCAGCAGCCAAGAAGTGAGGCCTAGGGGCACAGATACGCAGTATTTT,CASSQEVRPRGTDTQYF
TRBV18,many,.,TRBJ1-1,TGTGCCAGCTCACCCTCGTCGCAGGGAAGCAACACTGAAGCTTTCTTT,CASSPSSQGSNTEAFF
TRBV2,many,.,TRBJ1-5,TGTGCCAGCAGGGGGTCCCACGGCCAGCCCCAGCATTTT,CASRGSHGQPQHF
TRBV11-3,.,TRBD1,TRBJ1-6,TGTGCCAGCAGCCGGCGGACAGGGATCCATTCACCCCTCCACTTT,CASSRRTGIHSPLHF
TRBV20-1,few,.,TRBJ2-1,TGCAGTGCTAGGATCGATACAAGCTCCTACAATGAGCAGTTCTTC,CSARIDTSSYNEQFF
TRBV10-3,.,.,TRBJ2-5,TGTGCCATCGGCCCACAGGTCCAAGAGACCCAGTACTTC,CAIGPQVQETQYF
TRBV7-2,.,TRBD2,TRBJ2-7,TGTGCCAGCAGCCCACGGACTAGCGCATCCTACGAGCAGTACTTC,CASSPRTSASYEQYF
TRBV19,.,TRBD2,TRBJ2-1,TGTGCCAGTAGTGAGCGGGGGAGCTCCTACAATGAGCAGTTCTTC,CASSERGSSYNEQFF
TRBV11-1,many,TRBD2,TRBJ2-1,TGTGCCAGCAGCTTATCCGGGACTAGCGGAGTGTATGAGCAGTTCTTC,CASSLSGTSGVYEQFF
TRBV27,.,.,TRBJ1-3,TGTGCCAGCAGTCTCATGCCTGGAAACACCATATATTTT,CASSLMPGNTIYF
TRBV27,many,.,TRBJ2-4,TGTGCCAGCAGTTTCCGCAGGGTAGACATTCAGTACTTC,CASSFRRVDIQYF
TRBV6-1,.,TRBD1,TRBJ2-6,TGTGCCAGTACAGGGGCCCGGACTTCTGGGGCCAACGTCCTGACTTTC,CASTGARTSGANVLTF
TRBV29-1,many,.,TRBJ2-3,TGCAGCGTTGTTAGGCCCATTAGGGCAGATACGCAGTATTTT,CSVVRPIRADTQYF
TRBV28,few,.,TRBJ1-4,TGTGCCGCAAGGGGGTTAGGGTCGGGTGAAAAACTGTTTTTT,CAARGLGSGEKLFF
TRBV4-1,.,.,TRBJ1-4,TGCGCCAGCAGCCAAGGGCAGGGAGCAAATGAAAAACTGTTTTTT,CASSQGQGANEKLFF